This T cell receptor beta chain was sequenced in a study of T cell clonality in common variable immunodeficiency. Study-level findings and limits: Compared with healthy controls, CVID subjects showed increased TCRbeta clonality, mostly in about a third.

This clone was observed many times. The antigen is undetermined. The read gets to within 3 residues of the CDR3 end, and the germline J gene fills in the rest. V gave up 5 bases and J gave up 4 bases, with 15 bases separating them. Germline V gives CDR1 SEHNR, CDR2 FQNEAQ (reference sequence). The CDR3 is 14 amino acids. Clones were read by immunoSEQ multiplex PCR, and TCRdb kept only the in-frame ones, dropping some. In total the sample includes approximately 50,000 clones, none of them seen once. This clonotype was sampled from a person aged 18 to 75 in good health. The chain couples TRBV7-9 to TRBJ2-7; a possible D gene is TRBD2 (6 bases). The sequenced material came from peripheral blood mononuclear cells. This CDR3 is CASSVGLELYEQYF. CDR3 DNA (partial): TGTGCCAGCAGCGTGGGACTTGAACTATACGAG.